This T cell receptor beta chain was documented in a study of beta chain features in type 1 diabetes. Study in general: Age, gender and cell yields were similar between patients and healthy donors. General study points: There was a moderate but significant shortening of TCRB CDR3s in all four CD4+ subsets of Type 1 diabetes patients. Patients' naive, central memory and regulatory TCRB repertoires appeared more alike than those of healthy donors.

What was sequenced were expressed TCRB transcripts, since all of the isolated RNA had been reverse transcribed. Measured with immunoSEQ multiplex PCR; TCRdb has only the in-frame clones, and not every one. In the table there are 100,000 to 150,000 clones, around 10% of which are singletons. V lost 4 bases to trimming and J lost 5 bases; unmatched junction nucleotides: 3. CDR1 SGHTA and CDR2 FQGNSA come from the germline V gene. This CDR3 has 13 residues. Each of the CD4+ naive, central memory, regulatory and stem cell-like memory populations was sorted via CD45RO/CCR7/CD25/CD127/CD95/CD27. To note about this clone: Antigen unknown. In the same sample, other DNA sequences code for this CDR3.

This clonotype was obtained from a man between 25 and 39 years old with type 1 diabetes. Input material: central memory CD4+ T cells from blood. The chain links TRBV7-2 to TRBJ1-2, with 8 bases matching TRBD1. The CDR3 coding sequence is TGTGCCAGCAGCTCCGGACAGGGATATGGCTACACCTTC. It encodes CASSSGQGYGYTF.